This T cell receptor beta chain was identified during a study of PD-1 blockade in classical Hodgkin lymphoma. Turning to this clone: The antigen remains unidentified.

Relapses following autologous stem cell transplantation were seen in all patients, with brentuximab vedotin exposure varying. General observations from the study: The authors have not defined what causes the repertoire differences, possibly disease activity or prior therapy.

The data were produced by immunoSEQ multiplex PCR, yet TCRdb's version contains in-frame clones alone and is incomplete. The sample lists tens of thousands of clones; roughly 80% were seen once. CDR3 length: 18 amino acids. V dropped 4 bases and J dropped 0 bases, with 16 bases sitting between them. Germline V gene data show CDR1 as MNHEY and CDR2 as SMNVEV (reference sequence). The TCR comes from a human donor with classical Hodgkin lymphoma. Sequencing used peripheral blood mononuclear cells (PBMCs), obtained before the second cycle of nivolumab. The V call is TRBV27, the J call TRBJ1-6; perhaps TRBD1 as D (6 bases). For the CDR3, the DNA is TGTGCCAGCAGTTCCACCGGGACATGGAGCTCCTATAATTCACCCCTCCACTTT. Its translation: CASSSTGTWSSYNSPLHF.